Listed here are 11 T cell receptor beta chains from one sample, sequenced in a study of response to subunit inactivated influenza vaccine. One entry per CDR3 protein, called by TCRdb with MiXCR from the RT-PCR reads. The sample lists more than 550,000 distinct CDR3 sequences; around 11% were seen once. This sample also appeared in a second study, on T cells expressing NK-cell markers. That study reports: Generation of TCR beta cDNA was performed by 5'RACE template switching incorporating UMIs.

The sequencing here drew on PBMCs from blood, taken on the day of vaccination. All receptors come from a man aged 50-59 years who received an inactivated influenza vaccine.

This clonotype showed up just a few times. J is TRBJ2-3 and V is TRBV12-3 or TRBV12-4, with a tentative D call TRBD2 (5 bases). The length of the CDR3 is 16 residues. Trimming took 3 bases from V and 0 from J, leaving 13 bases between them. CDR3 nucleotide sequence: TGTGCCAGCAGTTTTTTCGGGGAAACTAGCACAGATACGCAGTATTTT. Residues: CASSFFGETSTDTQYF.

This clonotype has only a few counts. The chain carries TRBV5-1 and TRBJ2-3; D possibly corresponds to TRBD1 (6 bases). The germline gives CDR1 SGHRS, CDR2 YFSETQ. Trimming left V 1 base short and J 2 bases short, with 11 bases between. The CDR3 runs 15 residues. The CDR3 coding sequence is TGCGCCAGCAGCTTGTGGGGGACAACCACAGATACGCAGTATTTT. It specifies CASSLWGTTTDTQYF.

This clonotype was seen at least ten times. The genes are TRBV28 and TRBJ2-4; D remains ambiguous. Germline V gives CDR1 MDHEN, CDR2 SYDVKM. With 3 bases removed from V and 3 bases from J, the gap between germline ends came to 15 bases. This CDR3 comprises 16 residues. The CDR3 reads CASSFLGETYKNIQYF. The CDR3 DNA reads TGTGCCAGCAGTTTCTTGGGCGAAACCTACAAAAACATTCAGTACTTC.

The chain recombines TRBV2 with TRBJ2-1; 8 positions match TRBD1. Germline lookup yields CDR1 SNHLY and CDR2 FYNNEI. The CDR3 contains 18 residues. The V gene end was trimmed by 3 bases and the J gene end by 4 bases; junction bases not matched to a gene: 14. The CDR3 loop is CASSDPTSPGQGYNEQFF. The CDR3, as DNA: TGTGCCAGCAGTGATCCCACAAGCCCAGGACAGGGTTACAATGAGCAGTTCTTC.

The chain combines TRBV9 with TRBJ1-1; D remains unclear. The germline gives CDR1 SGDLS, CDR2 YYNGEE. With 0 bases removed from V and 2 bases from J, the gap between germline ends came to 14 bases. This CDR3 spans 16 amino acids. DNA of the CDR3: TGTGCCAGCAGCGTAGCTACCCGGGAGATCAACACTGAAGCTTTCTTT. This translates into CASSVATREINTEAFF.

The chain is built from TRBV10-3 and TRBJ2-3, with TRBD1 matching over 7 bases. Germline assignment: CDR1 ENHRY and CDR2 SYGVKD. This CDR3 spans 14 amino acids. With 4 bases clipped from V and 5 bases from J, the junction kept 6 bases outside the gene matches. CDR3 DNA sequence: TGTGCCATCAGTGGACAGGGTACGGGAGATACGCAGTATTTT. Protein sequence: CAISGQGTGDTQYF.

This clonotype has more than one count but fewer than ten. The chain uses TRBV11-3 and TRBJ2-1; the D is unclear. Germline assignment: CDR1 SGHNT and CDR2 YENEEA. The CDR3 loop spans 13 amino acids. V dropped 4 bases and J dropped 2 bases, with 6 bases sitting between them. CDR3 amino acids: CASSSAAYNEQFF. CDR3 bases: TGTGCCAGCAGCTCCGCGGCCTACAATGAGCAGTTCTTC.

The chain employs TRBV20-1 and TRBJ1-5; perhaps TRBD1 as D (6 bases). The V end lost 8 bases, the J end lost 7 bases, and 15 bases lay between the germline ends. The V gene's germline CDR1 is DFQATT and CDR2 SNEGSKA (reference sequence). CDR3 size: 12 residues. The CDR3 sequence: CSSKQGGQPQHF. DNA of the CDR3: TGCAGTTCTAAACAGGGCGGGCAGCCCCAGCATTTT.

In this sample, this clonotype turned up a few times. The CDR3 nucleotides are TGTGCCAGCAGTTTAGGGGGAGGGAACGGCCAGCCCCAGCATTTT. This sequence encodes CASSLGGGNGQPQHF. J is TRBJ1-5 and V is TRBV12-3 or TRBV12-4; D ambiguous. Trimming removed 1 base from V and 7 bases from J, with 14 bases in between. The CDR3 is made up of 15 amino acids.

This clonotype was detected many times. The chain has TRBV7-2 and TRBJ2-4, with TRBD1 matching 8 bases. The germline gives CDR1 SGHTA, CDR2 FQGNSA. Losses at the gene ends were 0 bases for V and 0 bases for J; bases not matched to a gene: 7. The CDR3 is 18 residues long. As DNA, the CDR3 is TGTGCCAGCAGCTTAGCTTCATGGACAGGGCTAGCCAAAAACATTCAGTACTTC. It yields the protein CASSLASWTGLAKNIQYF. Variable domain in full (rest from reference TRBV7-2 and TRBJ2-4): GAGVSQSPSNKVTEKGKDVELRCDPISGHTALYWYRQSLGQGLEFLIYFQGNSAPDKSGLPSDRFSAERTGGSVSTLTIQRTQQEDSAVYLCASSLASWTGLAKNIQYFGAGTRLSVL.

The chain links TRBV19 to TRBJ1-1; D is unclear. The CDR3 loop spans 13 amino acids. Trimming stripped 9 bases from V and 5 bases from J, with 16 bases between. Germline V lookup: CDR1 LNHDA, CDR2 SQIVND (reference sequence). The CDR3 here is CASGPPGGTEAFF. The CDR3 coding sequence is TGTGCCAGCGGGCCTCCGGGCGGGACTGAAGCTTTCTTT.